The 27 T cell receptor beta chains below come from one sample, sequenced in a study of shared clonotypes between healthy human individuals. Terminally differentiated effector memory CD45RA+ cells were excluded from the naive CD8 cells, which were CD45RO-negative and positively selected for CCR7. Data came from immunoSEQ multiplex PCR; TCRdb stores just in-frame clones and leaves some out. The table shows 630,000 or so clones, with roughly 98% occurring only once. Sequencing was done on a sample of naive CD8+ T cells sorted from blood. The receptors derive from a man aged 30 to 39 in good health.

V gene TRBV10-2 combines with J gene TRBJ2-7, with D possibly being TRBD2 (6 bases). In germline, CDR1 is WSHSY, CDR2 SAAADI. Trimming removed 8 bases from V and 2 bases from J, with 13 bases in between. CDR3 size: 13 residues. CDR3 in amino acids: CASGGTATYEQYF. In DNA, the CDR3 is TGCGCCAGCGGAGGGACGGCCACCTACGAGCAGTACTTC.

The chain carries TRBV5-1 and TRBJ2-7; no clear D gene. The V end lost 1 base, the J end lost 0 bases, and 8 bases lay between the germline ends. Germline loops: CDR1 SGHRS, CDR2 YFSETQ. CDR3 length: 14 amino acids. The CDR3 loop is CASSLLGLSYEQYF. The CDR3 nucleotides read TGCGCCAGCAGCTTGCTCGGCCTCTCCTACGAGCAGTACTTC.

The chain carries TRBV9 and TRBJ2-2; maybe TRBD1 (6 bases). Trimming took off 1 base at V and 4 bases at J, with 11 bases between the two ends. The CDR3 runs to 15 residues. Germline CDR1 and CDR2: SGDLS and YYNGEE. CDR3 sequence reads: CASSVLGASTGELFF. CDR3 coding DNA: TGTGCCAGCAGCGTATTGGGGGCGAGCACCGGGGAGCTGTTTTTT.

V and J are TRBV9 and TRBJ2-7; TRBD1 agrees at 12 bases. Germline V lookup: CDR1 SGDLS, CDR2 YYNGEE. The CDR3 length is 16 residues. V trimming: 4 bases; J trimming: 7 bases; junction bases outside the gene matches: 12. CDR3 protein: CASSQTPGQGAREQYF. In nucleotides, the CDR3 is TGTGCCAGCAGCCAGACGCCGGGACAGGGGGCTCGTGAGCAGTACTTC.

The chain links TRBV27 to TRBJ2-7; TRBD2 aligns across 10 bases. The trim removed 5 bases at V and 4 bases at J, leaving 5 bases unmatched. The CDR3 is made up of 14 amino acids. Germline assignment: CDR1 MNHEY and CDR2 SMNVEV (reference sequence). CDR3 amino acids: CASSTAGGAYEQYF. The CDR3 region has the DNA TGTGCCAGCAGTACAGCGGGGGGGGCTTACGAGCAGTACTTC.

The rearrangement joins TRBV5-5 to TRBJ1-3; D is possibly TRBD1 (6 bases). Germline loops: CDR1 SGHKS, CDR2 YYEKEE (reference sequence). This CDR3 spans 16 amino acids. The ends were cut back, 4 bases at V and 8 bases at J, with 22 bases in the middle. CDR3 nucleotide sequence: TGTGCCAGCAGCCCACCCCTGACAGGCCCCCGGCACACCATATATTTT. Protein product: CASSPPLTGPRHTIYF.

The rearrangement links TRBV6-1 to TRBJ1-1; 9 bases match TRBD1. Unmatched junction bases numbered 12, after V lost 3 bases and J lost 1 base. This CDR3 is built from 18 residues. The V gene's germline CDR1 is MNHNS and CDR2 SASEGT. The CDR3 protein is CASSERGQGASENTEAFF. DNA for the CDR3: TGTGCCAGCAGTGAGCGGGGACAGGGAGCCTCAGAGAACACTGAAGCTTTCTTT.

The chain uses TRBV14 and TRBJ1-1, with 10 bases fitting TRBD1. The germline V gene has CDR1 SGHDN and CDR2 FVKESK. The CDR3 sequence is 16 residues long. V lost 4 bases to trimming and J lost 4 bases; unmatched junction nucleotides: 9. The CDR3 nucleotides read TGTGCCAGCAGCCGCCCGGGACAGGGGAGTGTCACTGAAGCTTTCTTT. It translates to CASSRPGQGSVTEAFF. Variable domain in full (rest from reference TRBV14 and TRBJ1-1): EAGVTQFPSHSVIEKGQTVTLRCDPISGHDNLYWYRRVMGKEIKFLLHFVKESKQDESGMPNNRFLAERTGGTYSTLKVQPAELEDSGVYFCASSRPGQGSVTEAFFGQGTRLTVV.

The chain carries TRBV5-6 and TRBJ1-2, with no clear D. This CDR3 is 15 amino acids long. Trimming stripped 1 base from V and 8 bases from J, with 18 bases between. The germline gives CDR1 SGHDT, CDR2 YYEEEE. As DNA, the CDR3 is TGTGCCAGCAGCTTGAATTCTCCGGGTAGGAAGGGCTACACCTTC. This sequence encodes CASSLNSPGRKGYTF.

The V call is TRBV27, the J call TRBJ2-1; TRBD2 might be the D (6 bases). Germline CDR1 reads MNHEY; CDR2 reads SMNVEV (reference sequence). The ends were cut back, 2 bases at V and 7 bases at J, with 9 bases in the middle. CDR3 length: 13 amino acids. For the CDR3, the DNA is TGTGCCAGCAGTTTAATGCTAGCGAATGAGCAGTTCTTC. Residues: CASSLMLANEQFF.

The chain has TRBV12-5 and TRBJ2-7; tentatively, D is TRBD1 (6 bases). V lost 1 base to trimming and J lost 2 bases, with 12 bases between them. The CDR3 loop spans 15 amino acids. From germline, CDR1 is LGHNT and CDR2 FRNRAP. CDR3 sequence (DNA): TGTGCTAGTGGTTTGGCCGAACAGGGACCCTACGAGCAGTACTTC. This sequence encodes CASGLAEQGPYEQYF.

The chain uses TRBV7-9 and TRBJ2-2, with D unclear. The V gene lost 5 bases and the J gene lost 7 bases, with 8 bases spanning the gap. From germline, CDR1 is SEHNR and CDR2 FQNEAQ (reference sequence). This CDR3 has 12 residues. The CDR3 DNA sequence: TGTGCCAGCAGCCGCGGCAGCGGGGAGCTGTTTTTT. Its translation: CASSRGSGELFF.

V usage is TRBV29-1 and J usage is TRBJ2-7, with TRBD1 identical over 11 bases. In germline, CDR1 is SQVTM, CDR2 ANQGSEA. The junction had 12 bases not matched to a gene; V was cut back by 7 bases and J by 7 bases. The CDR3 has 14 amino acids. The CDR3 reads CSADLGTGGVEQYF. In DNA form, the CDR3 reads TGCAGCGCCGACCTCGGGACAGGGGGTGTTGAGCAGTACTTC.

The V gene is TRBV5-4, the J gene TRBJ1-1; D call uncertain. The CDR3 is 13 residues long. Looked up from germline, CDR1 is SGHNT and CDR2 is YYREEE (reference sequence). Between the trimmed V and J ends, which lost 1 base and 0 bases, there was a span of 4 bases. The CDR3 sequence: CASSLSMNTEAFF. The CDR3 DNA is TGTGCCAGCAGCTTGTCGATGAACACTGAAGCTTTCTTT.

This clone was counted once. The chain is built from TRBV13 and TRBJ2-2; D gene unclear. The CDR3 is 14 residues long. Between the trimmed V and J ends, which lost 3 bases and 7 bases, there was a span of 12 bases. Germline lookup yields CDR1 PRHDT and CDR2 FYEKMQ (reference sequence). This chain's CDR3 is CASSLSFEVGELFF. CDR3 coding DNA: TGTGCCAGCAGCTTGTCGTTTGAGGTCGGGGAGCTGTTTTTT.

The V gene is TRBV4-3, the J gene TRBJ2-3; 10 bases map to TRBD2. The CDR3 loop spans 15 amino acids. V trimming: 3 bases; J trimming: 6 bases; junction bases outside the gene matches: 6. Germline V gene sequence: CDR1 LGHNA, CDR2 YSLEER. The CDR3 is CASSQWTSGGDTQYF. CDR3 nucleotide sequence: TGCGCCAGCAGCCAGTGGACTAGCGGAGGGGATACGCAGTATTTT.

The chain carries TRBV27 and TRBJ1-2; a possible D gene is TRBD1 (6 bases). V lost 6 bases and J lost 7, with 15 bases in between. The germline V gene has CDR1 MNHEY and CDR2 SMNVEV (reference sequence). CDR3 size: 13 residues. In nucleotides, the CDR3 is TGTGCCAGCAGCCTGGGTCAGGGGAGTGGCTACACCTTC. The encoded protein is CASSLGQGSGYTF.

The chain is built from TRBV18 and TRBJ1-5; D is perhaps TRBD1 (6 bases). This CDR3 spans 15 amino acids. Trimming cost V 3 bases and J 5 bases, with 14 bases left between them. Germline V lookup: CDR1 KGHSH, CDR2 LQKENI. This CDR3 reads CASSPPGQGYQPQHF. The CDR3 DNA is TGTGCCAGCTCACCCCCGGGACAAGGCTATCAGCCCCAGCATTTT. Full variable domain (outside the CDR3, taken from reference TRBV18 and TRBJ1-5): NAGVMQNPRHLVRRRGQEARLRCSPMKGHSHVYWYRQLPEEGLKFMVYLQKENIIDESGMPKERFSAEFPKEGPSILRIQQVVRGDSAAYFCASSPPGQGYQPQHFGDGTRLSIL.

Written as DNA, the CDR3 is TGCGCCAGCAGTGAGGACAACACGGGGAGGTTCCAAGAGACCCAGTACTTC. It encodes CASSEDNTGRFQETQYF. The chain has TRBV10-2 and TRBJ2-5; D is perhaps TRBD2 (6 bases). The CDR3 is 17 amino acids. The V end lost 2 bases, the J end lost 1 base, and 17 bases lay between the germline ends. Germline V gives CDR1 WSHSY, CDR2 SAAADI.

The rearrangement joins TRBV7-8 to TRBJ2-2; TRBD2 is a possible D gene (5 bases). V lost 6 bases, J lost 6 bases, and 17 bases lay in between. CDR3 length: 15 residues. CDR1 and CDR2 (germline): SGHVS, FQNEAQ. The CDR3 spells CASRLRWESAGELFF. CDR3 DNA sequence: TGTGCCAGCAGACTCAGGTGGGAGTCCGCCGGGGAGCTGTTTTTT. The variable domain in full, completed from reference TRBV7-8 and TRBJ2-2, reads GAGVSQSPRYKVAKRGQDVALRCDPISGHVSLFWYQQALGQGPEFLTYFQNEAQLDKSGLPSDRFFAERPEGSVSTLKIQRTQQEDSAVYLCASRLRWESAGELFFGEGSRLTVL.

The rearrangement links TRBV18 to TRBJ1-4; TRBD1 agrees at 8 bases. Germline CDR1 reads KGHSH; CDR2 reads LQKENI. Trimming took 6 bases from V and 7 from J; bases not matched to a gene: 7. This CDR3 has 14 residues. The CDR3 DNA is TGTGCCAGCTCTGCCGGGACAGGCGGTGAAAAACTGTTTTTT. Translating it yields CASSAGTGGEKLFF.

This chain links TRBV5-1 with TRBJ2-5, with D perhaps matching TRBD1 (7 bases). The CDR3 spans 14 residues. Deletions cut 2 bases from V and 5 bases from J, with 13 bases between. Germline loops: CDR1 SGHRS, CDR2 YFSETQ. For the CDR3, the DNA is TGCGCCAGCAGCTTCTCGACAGGGAGGGAGACCCAGTACTTC. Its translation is CASSFSTGRETQYF. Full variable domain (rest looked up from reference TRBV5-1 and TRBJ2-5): KAGVTQTPRYLIKTRGQQVTLSCSPISGHRSVSWYQQTPGQGLQFLFEYFSETQRNKGNFPGRFSGRQFSNSRSEMNVSTLELGDSALYLCASSFSTGRETQYFGPGTRLLVL.

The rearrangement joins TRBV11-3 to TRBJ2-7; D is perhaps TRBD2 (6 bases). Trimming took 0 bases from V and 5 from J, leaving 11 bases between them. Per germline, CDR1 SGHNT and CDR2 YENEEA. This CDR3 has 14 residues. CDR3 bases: TGTGCCAGCAGCTTAGATGCGGGAAAAAACGAGCAGTACTTC. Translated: CASSLDAGKNEQYF.

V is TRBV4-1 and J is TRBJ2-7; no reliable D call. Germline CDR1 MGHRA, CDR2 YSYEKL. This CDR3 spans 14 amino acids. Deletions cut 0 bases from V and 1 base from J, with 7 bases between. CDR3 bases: TGCGCCAGCAGCCAAGAATTGGGATCCTACGAGCAGTACTTC. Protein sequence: CASSQELGSYEQYF.

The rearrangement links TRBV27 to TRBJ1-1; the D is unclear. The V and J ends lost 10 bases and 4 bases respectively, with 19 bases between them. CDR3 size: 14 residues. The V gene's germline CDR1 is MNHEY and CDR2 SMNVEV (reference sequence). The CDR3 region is CATRFPGSSTEAFF. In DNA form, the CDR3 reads TGTGCCACCAGATTCCCGGGTTCCTCCACTGAAGCTTTCTTT.

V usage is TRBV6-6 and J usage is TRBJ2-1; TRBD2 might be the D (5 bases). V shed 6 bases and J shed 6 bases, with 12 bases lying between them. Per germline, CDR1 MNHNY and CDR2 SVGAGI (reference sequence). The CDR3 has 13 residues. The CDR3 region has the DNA TGTGCCAGCAGCGGTGAAAGCGGCAATGAGCAGTTCTTC. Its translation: CASSGESGNEQFF.

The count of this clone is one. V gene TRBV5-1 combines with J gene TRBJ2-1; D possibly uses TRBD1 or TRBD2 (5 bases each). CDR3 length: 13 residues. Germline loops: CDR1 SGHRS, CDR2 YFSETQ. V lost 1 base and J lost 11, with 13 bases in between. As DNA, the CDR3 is TGCGCCAGCAGCTTGACTCCCGGGACCCAGCAGTTCTTC. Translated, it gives CASSLTPGTQQFF.